The 21 T cell receptor beta chains given below trace back to one sample, sequenced in a study of T-cell reconstitution after alpha-beta-depleted transplantation in children (dated by TCRdb to about 2016). Libraries came from PCR. TCRdb records Illumina HiSeq 2500 as the sequencer. To normalize quantification of the TCRbeta repertoire, the TCR libraries were built with molecular barcoding that relied on unique molecular identifiers. TCRdb reanalyzed the raw reads on its own, using fastp at Q25 for trimming and MiXCR for clone calling, and kept in-frame beta chains. Identical CDR3 proteins give one entry, which carries the most common genes and DNA. Here the sample has about 980,000 distinct CDR3 sequences; under 30% occur a single time. The ten biggest clones cover over 25% of the sample. Interpreted using the paper, the treatment or condition label stands for: allogeneic hematopoietic cell transplantation with graft depleted of TCRalphabeta T cells and CD19 B cells.

Sequenced here: PBMCs, mostly from graft donor cells, sampled 360 days after TCRalphabeta/CD19-depleted stem cell transplant. These receptors originate from a boy younger than two who had a stem cell transplant for SCID, so the T cells may come from the graft donor.

This clonotype was counted between two and nine times. For the CDR3, the DNA is TGTGCCAGCAGTTACGAGGGGGACAGGGTGGAAGGCTACACCTTC. This gives the protein CASSYEGDRVEGYTF. This chain connects TRBV6-5 to TRBJ1-2; 9 bases match TRBD1. In germline, CDR1 is MNHEY, CDR2 SVGAGI. CDR3 length: 15 amino acids. V lost 2 bases, J lost 8 bases, and 9 bases stayed unmatched.

In this sample, this clonotype turned up a few times. The chain has TRBV5-1 and TRBJ1-1; D not certain. V gave up 0 bases and J gave up 3 bases, with 12 bases separating them. CDR3 length: 15 amino acids. In germline, CDR1 is SGHRS, CDR2 YFSETQ. The CDR3 reads CASSLGAVAYTEAFF. CDR3 coding DNA: TGCGCCAGCAGCTTGGGAGCCGTGGCGTACACTGAAGCTTTCTTT.

This clonotype was seen a handful of times. This sequence joins TRBV20-1 and TRBJ2-2; possibly TRBD2 for D (5 bases). The CDR3 sequence is 12 residues long. Trimming pared 5 bases from V and 4 bases from J, leaving 8 bases between. Germline V CDR1 and CDR2: DFQATT, SNEGSKA (reference sequence). The CDR3 reads CSAGLFTGELFF. The CDR3 bases are TGCAGTGCTGGACTTTTCACCGGGGAGCTGTTTTTT.

This clonotype was found a few times. The rearrangement uses TRBV3-1 and TRBJ2-3, with D possibly TRBD2 on 6 matching bases. This CDR3 comprises 16 residues. Trimming took off 0 bases at V and 0 bases at J, with 10 bases between the two ends. Germline CDR1 LGHDT, CDR2 YNNKEL (reference sequence). The CDR3: CASSQDSGSSTDTQYF. The CDR3, as DNA: TGTGCCAGCAGCCAAGATAGCGGCAGCAGCACAGATACGCAGTATTTT.

The V and J genes are TRBV20-1 and TRBJ2-1; TRBD2 is a possible D gene (5 bases). CDR3 length equals 14 residues. The V end was cut by 3 bases, the J end by 3 bases, with 12 bases between. Germline CDR1 is DFQATT and CDR2 is SNEGSKA (reference sequence). CDR3 sequence reads: CSASHSELYNEQFF. The DNA for the CDR3 is TGCAGTGCTAGCCATAGCGAACTCTACAATGAGCAGTTCTTC.

The chain links TRBV12-3 or TRBV12-4 to TRBJ2-3; 9 nucleotides match TRBD1. After removal of 8 bases from V and 4 bases from J, the junction contained 7 bases not matched to a gene. The CDR3 covers 14 residues. CDR3 protein: CASCTGGDADTQYF. DNA for the CDR3: TGTGCCAGCTGCACAGGGGGCGACGCAGATACGCAGTATTTT.

This rearrangement joins TRBV7-9 to TRBJ1-2, with 7 bases fitting TRBD1. Trimming removed 0 bases from V and 2 bases from J; junction bases left unmatched: 3. This CDR3 comprises 15 residues. Germline-derived CDR1 and CDR2 are SEHNR and FQNEAQ (reference sequence). This CDR3 reads CASSLAGDSNYGYTF. The CDR3 DNA reads TGTGCCAGCAGCTTAGCTGGGGACAGCAACTATGGCTACACCTTC.

This chain links TRBV5-1 with TRBJ2-1, with D perhaps given as TRBD1 or TRBD2 (5 bases each). The CDR3 consists of 15 residues. V gave up 0 bases and J gave up 4 bases, with 11 bases separating them. Germline CDR1 is SGHRS and CDR2 is YFSETQ. The CDR3 sequence is CASSLGDRQYNEQFF. As DNA, the CDR3 is TGCGCCAGCAGCTTGGGGGACCGCCAATACAATGAGCAGTTCTTC. Based on the CDR3 plus reference TRBV5-1 and TRBJ2-1, the full variable domain is KAGVTQTPRYLIKTRGQQVTLSCSPISGHRSVSWYQQTPGQGLQFLFEYFSETQRNKGNFPGRFSGRQFSNSRSEMNVSTLELGDSALYLCASSLGDRQYNEQFFGPGTRLTVL.

This rearrangement joins TRBV20-1 to TRBJ2-1; 11 bases match TRBD1. J lost 4 bases, V lost 4 bases, and 3 bases had no gene match. In germline, CDR1 is DFQATT, CDR2 SNEGSKA (reference sequence). This CDR3 is 14 amino acids long. The CDR3 bases are TGCAGTGCTACCGGGACAGGGGGTTACAATGAGCAGTTCTTC. Translating gives CSATGTGGYNEQFF.

This clonotype was counted between two and nine times. The chain recombines TRBV18 with TRBJ2-7, with 7 nucleotides matching TRBD1. Germline CDR1 is KGHSH and CDR2 is LQKENI. V was clipped by 3 bases and J by 7 bases; unmatched bases: 12. The CDR3 runs to 15 residues. The CDR3 region is CASSPRDRQIREQYF. The DNA of the CDR3 is TGTGCCAGCTCACCTAGGGACAGACAGATCAGGGAGCAGTACTTC.

At least ten counts were recorded for this clonotype. The chain couples TRBV5-1 to TRBJ2-7, with TRBD1 matching over 11 bases. This CDR3 has 14 residues. Germline CDR1 reads SGHRS; CDR2 reads YFSETQ. J was trimmed by 2 bases and V by 4 bases; bases with no gene match: 2. Here the CDR3 DNA reads TGCGCCAGCAGCGGGGGACAGGGGGCCTACGAGCAGTACTTC. Encoded protein: CASSGGQGAYEQYF.

This clonotype was counted between two and nine times. The V and J genes are TRBV9 and TRBJ2-1; D possibly matches TRBD1 or TRBD2 (6 bases each). Germline V CDR1 and CDR2: SGDLS, YYNGEE. V gave up 0 bases and J gave up 3 bases, with 10 bases separating them. The CDR3 consists of 15 residues. The CDR3 nucleotides are TGTGCCAGCAGCGTAGCGGGGGCCTTCTACAATGAGCAGTTCTTC. Protein: CASSVAGAFYNEQFF.

This clonotype was counted a few times. The chain couples TRBV24-1 to TRBJ2-5, with D tentatively TRBD1 (6 bases). Trimming stripped 4 bases from V and 7 bases from J, with 15 bases between. CDR1 is KGHDR and CDR2 is SFDVKD in the germline V gene. The CDR3 sequence is 14 residues long. The chain's CDR3 is CATSDTNREGTQYF. Written as DNA, the CDR3 is TGTGCCACCAGTGACACCAACAGGGAAGGGACCCAGTACTTC.

In its sample, this clonotype was seen a few times. This chain uses TRBV6-2 or TRBV6-3 with TRBJ2-1, with 9 bases matching TRBD1. J gave up 4 bases and V 7 bases, and 5 bases lay outside the gene matches. The CDR3 totals 14 residues. CDR1 and CDR2 from the germline V gene are MNHEY and SVGEGT. The CDR3 region has the DNA TGTGCCAGCAACCCGGGACAGGGATACAATGAGCAGTTCTTC. It encodes CASNPGQGYNEQFF.

This clonotype was counted between two and nine times. The V and J genes are TRBV11-2 and TRBJ1-2; 12 bases agree with TRBD1. V was pared by 5 bases and J by 6 bases, with 10 bases of the junction left unmatched. Germline-derived CDR1 and CDR2 are SGHAT and FQNNGV. The CDR3 is 16 residues long. The CDR3 region has the DNA TGTGCCAGCAGCGCCTGGGACAGGGGGCGAGGAGATGGCTACACCTTC. As protein: CASSAWDRGRGDGYTF. The whole variable domain, remainder taken from reference TRBV11-2 and TRBJ1-2, is EAGVAQSPRYKIIEKRQSVAFWCNPISGHATLYWYQQILGQGPKLLIQFQNNGVVDDSQLPKDRFSAERLKGVDSTLKIQPAKLEDSAVYLCASSAWDRGRGDGYTFGSGTRLTVV.

V and J are TRBV12-3 or TRBV12-4 and TRBJ2-4; D might be TRBD2 (6 bases). The V end lost 7 bases, the J end lost 0 bases, and 19 bases lay between the germline ends. The CDR3 covers 17 residues. CDR3 coding DNA: TGTGCCAGCACTTCTACTCGGGGAGGACTAGCCAAAAACATTCAGTACTTC. This translates into CASTSTRGGLAKNIQYF.

The V gene is TRBV5-1, the J gene TRBJ2-5, with TRBD2 identical over 10 bases. The CDR3 length is 18 residues. CDR1 is SGHRS, CDR2 YFSETQ, per germline. J was trimmed by 2 bases and V by 0 bases; bases with no gene match: 10. The CDR3 region is CASSLGLAGAVLQETQYF. The CDR3 DNA reads as TGCGCCAGCAGCTTGGGTCTAGCGGGGGCCGTCCTTCAAGAGACCCAGTACTTC.

The chain combines TRBV6-2 or TRBV6-3 with TRBJ1-6; 9 bases agree with TRBD1. J was trimmed by 9 bases and V by 6 bases; bases with no gene match: 15. This CDR3 comprises 17 residues. Per germline, CDR1 MNHEY and CDR2 SVGEGT. CDR3: CASSPQFGQGFGSPLHF. The CDR3 bases are TGTGCCAGCAGCCCTCAATTCGGACAGGGGTTTGGTTCACCCCTCCACTTT.

The CDR3 protein is CSAGWAFF. CDR3 coding DNA: TGCAGTGCTGGGTGGGCTTTCTTT. The chain uses TRBV20-1 and TRBJ1-1; D not resolved. Germline V gene lookup returns CDR1 DFQATT and CDR2 SNEGSKA (reference sequence). Trimming took 5 bases from V and 11 from J, leaving 6 bases between them. There are 8 residues in the CDR3.

This clonotype came up a few times. The J gene is TRBJ2-6, the V gene TRBV12-3 or TRBV12-4; the match to TRBD1 covers 8 bases. The CDR3 runs to 15 residues. V dropped 6 bases and J dropped 4; count of bases not matched to a gene: 5. CDR3 sequence (DNA): TGTGCCAGCAGGATGACAGGGGTCGGGGCCAACGTCCTGACTTTC. It yields the protein CASRMTGVGANVLTF.

The J gene is TRBJ1-1, the V gene TRBV18, with D unclear. V lost 8 bases and J lost 4, with 14 bases in between. Germline V CDR1 and CDR2: KGHSH, LQKENI. The CDR3 loop spans 13 amino acids. Here the CDR3 reads CASLPSPATEAFF. Here the CDR3 DNA reads TGTGCCAGCCTTCCCAGTCCGGCCACTGAAGCTTTCTTT.